This note documents a single TCR beta chain sequence. Germline lookup yields CDR1 SGHRS and CDR2 YFSETQ. V shed 4 bases, J shed 6 bases, and the junction held 7 bases outside the gene matches. The CDR3 consists of 15 residues. This specimen belongs to a study of tumor T cells in aggressive B-cell lymphoma. Clones were read by immunoSEQ multiplex PCR, and TCRdb kept only the in-frame ones, dropping some. The table lists around 2,000 clones, about 85% of them singletons. The chain recombines TRBV5-1 with TRBJ2-2; 9 bases agree with TRBD1. The sequenced sample was tumor tissue. The source of this sequence is an adult with diffuse large B cell lymphoma. The DNA for the CDR3 is TGCGCCAGCAGCCCGTGGGACAGGGTCTCCGGGGAGCTGTTTTTT. Amino acid sequence: CASSPWDRVSGELFF.